Below are 3 T cell receptor beta chains sequenced from a single sample in a study of OX40 agonist ivuxolimab in advanced cancers. Clones were sequenced by immunoSEQ multiplex PCR, and TCRdb holds only the in-frame ones, with some missing. Among more than 100,000 clones, 85% to 95% were seen once, and the ten largest hold more than 1%. This specimen consisted of CD4+ or CD8+ T cells sorted from blood, obtained in a trial of the OX40 agonist ivuxolimab. Receptor source: an adult with an advanced solid tumor such as melanoma, head and neck, liver or kidney cancer.

This chain joins TRBV19 and TRBJ1-1, with D maybe TRBD1 (6 bases). Trimming pared 6 bases from V and 4 bases from J, leaving 21 bases between. The CDR3 covers 16 residues. CDR1 and CDR2 from the germline V gene are LNHDA and SQIVND (reference sequence). The CDR3 spells CASRQGSIRGGTEAFF. The DNA of the CDR3 is TGTGCCAGTAGGCAGGGATCAATAAGAGGGGGCACTGAAGCTTTCTTT.

V and J are TRBV7-8 and TRBJ2-7; 7 bases align to TRBD1. The trim removed 2 bases at V and 4 bases at J, leaving 11 bases unmatched. This CDR3 spans 16 amino acids. CDR1 is SGHVS, CDR2 FQNEAQ, per germline. CDR3 amino acids: CASSLRFASGGYEQYF. DNA of the CDR3: TGTGCCAGCAGCTTAAGATTCGCCTCAGGGGGATACGAGCAGTACTTC.

This clone was recorded only once. This chain links TRBV15 with TRBJ2-1; TRBD1 matches 12 bases. The V gene end was trimmed by 0 bases and the J gene end by 6 bases; junction bases not matched to a gene: 12. This CDR3 is built from 19 residues. The germline V gene encodes CDR1 LNHNV and CDR2 YYDKDF (reference sequence). The CDR3 region is CATSRDWMLGQGASNEQFF. DNA for the CDR3: TGTGCCACCAGCAGAGATTGGATGTTGGGACAGGGGGCCTCCAATGAGCAGTTCTTC.